This is a list of T cell receptor beta chains from one sample in a study of T cells in Graves' hyperthyroidism and ophthalmopathy. From the multiplex PCR reads, TCRdb called clonotypes with MiXCR, one entry per CDR3 protein. The table includes about 710,000 distinct CDR3 sequences, 16% detected once. Sequencing was done on a sample of blood. These receptors originate from a man between 18 and 35 years old with Graves' hyperthyroidism. Each CDR3 is given with its conserved first and last residue. The D gene is left open where the match is weak. Size is stated for part of the rows, as once, few or many counts, or as a class when the clone is expanded.

J gene: TRBJ2-2
D gene: TRBD1
V gene: TRBV12-3/TRBV12-4
clone size: few
CDR3 length: 15
CDR3 protein: CASSFWTGGSGELFF
CDR3 DNA: TGTGCCAGCAGTTTTTGGACAGGGGGCTCCGGGGAGCTGTTTTTT

J gene: TRBJ2-1
D gene: TRBD2
V gene: TRBV12-3/TRBV12-4
clone size: few
CDR3 length: 15
CDR3 protein: CASSPTSGRGYEQFF
CDR3 DNA: TGTGCCAGCAGCCCGACTAGCGGGAGAGGGTATGAGCAGTTCTTC

J gene: TRBJ2-1
D gene: NA
V gene: TRBV28
clone size: NA
CDR3 length: 14
CDR3 protein: CASSFRGFANEQFF
CDR3 DNA: TGTGCCAGCAGTTTTCGGGGTTTTGCCAATGAGCAGTTCTTC

J gene: TRBJ2-7
D gene: TRBD1
V gene: TRBV28
clone size: few
CDR3 length: 16
CDR3 protein: CASRIKGAHRLYEQYF
CDR3 DNA: TGTGCCAGCAGGATAAAGGGGGCCCATAGACTCTACGAGCAGTACTTC

J gene: TRBJ1-3
D gene: NA
V gene: TRBV5-5
clone size: many
CDR3 length: 14
CDR3 protein: CASSQQGAGNTIYF
CDR3 DNA: TGTGCCAGCAGCCAGCAGGGTGCTGGAAACACCATATATTTT

J gene: TRBJ1-2
D gene: NA
V gene: TRBV27
clone size: few
CDR3 length: 19
CDR3 protein: CASSLRGRSGQFSGYGYTF
CDR3 DNA: TGTGCCAGCAGTCTTCGGGGGCGTTCAGGACAGTTTAGCGGCTATGGCTACACCTTC

J gene: TRBJ1-4
D gene: NA
V gene: TRBV10-2
clone size: few
CDR3 length: 12
CDR3 protein: CASGQGGEKLFF
CDR3 DNA: TGCGCCAGCGGGCAGGGAGGTGAAAAACTGTTTTTT

J gene: TRBJ2-7
D gene: NA
V gene: TRBV11-3
clone size: many
CDR3 length: 13
CDR3 protein: CASSRTNPYEQYF
CDR3 DNA: TGTGCCAGCAGCCGCACCAACCCTTACGAGCAGTACTTC

J gene: TRBJ2-7
D gene: NA
V gene: TRBV2
clone size: many
CDR3 length: 14
CDR3 protein: CASSVAPPGLEQYF
CDR3 DNA: TGTGCCAGCAGTGTGGCACCGCCGGGCTTAGAGCAGTACTTC

J gene: TRBJ2-1
D gene: TRBD2
V gene: TRBV9
clone size: few
CDR3 length: 17
CDR3 protein: CASSERTGLAGGNEQFF
CDR3 DNA: TGTGCCAGCAGCGAGAGGACGGGACTAGCGGGAGGCAATGAGCAGTTCTTC

J gene: TRBJ2-1
D gene: NA
V gene: TRBV3-2
clone size: few
CDR3 length: 17
CDR3 protein: CASSQDKEAGEYNEQFF
CDR3 DNA: TGTGCCAGCAGCCAAGATAAGGAAGCGGGAGAATACAATGAGCAGTTCTTC

J gene: TRBJ2-7
D gene: NA
V gene: TRBV10-3
clone size: many
CDR3 length: 15
CDR3 protein: CAISGLGRPSYEQYF
CDR3 DNA: TGTGCCATCAGTGGTTTGGGAAGACCCTCCTACGAGCAGTACTTC

J gene: TRBJ2-5
D gene: NA
V gene: TRBV6-1
clone size: NA
CDR3 length: 17
CDR3 protein: CASAPGKGGGFVETQYF
CDR3 DNA: TGTGCCAGCGCCCCCGGAAAAGGAGGGGGTTTCGTTGAGACCCAGTACTTC

J gene: TRBJ2-2
D gene: TRBD2
V gene: TRBV9
clone size: NA
CDR3 length: 19
CDR3 protein: CASSVGLAGVTANTGELFF
CDR3 DNA: TGTGCCAGCAGCGTAGGACTAGCGGGGGTTACGGCGAACACCGGGGAGCTGTTTTTT

J gene: TRBJ1-1
D gene: TRBD1
V gene: TRBV4-3
clone size: NA
CDR3 length: 16
CDR3 protein: CASSQQPGQGGTEAFF
CDR3 DNA: TGCGCCAGCAGCCAACAGCCCGGACAGGGGGGGACTGAAGCTTTCTTT

J gene: TRBJ2-3
D gene: TRBD2
V gene: TRBV20-1
clone size: few
CDR3 length: 15
CDR3 protein: CSAHRLAGVVDTQYF
CDR3 DNA: TGCAGTGCTCACCGACTAGCGGGAGTGGTAGATACGCAGTATTTT

J gene: TRBJ1-1
D gene: NA
V gene: TRBV6-2/TRBV6-3
clone size: few
CDR3 length: 11
CDR3 protein: CASSYGGEAFF
CDR3 DNA: TGTGCCAGCAGTTATGGCGGGGAAGCTTTCTTT

J gene: TRBJ2-3
D gene: TRBD2
V gene: TRBV7-9
clone size: few
CDR3 length: 17
CDR3 protein: CASSSPRTSGSADTQYF
CDR3 DNA: TGTGCCAGCAGCTCCCCCAGGACTAGCGGGAGCGCAGATACGCAGTATTTT

J gene: TRBJ2-7
D gene: TRBD2
V gene: TRBV4-2
clone size: NA
CDR3 length: 17
CDR3 protein: CASSQVGNGRVHDEQYF
CDR3 DNA: TGTGCCAGCAGCCAAGTCGGGAACGGGAGGGTTCACGACGAGCAGTACTTC

J gene: TRBJ2-1
D gene: TRBD2
V gene: TRBV20-1
clone size: NA
CDR3 length: 14
CDR3 protein: CSEALAGAYNEQFF
CDR3 DNA: TGCAGCGAGGCGCTAGCGGGAGCCTACAATGAGCAGTTCTTC

J gene: TRBJ2-5
D gene: TRBD2
V gene: TRBV12-3/TRBV12-4
clone size: NA
CDR3 length: 15
CDR3 protein: CASSPGVAGEETQYF
CDR3 DNA: TGTGCCAGCAGTCCCGGGGTAGCGGGAGAAGAGACCCAGTACTTC

J gene: TRBJ2-1
D gene: TRBD1
V gene: TRBV29-1
clone size: NA
CDR3 length: 14
CDR3 protein: CSAGQGISKNEQFF
CDR3 DNA: TGCAGCGCGGGACAGGGGATCTCTAAGAATGAGCAGTTCTTC

J gene: TRBJ1-1
D gene: TRBD1
V gene: TRBV10-3
clone size: once
CDR3 length: 16
CDR3 protein: CAIGGPSGGRSTEAFF
CDR3 DNA: TGTGCCATCGGTGGTCCGTCAGGGGGAAGGAGCACTGAAGCTTTCTTT

J gene: TRBJ2-7
D gene: TRBD1
V gene: TRBV30
clone size: many
CDR3 length: 14
CDR3 protein: CAWRLTGGNYEQYF
CDR3 DNA: TGTGCCTGGAGATTGACAGGGGGCAACTACGAGCAGTACTTC

J gene: TRBJ2-1
D gene: TRBD1
V gene: TRBV20-1
clone size: many
CDR3 length: 15
CDR3 protein: CSAGAGGSSYNEQFF
CDR3 DNA: TGCAGTGCGGGAGCAGGGGGAAGCTCCTACAATGAGCAGTTCTTC

J gene: TRBJ2-5
D gene: TRBD2
V gene: TRBV29-1
clone size: NA
CDR3 length: 12
CDR3 protein: CSVERTDGGFYF
CDR3 DNA: TGCAGCGTTGAGCGGACGGACGGGGGGTTCTACTTC

J gene: TRBJ1-5
D gene: NA
V gene: TRBV30
clone size: many
CDR3 length: 15
CDR3 protein: CALKPRGRSNQPQHF
CDR3 DNA: TGTGCCCTCAAACCCCGCGGCAGGAGCAATCAGCCCCAGCATTTT

J gene: TRBJ2-5
D gene: TRBD2
V gene: TRBV7-9
clone size: few
CDR3 length: 17
CDR3 protein: CASSYLRLAGDGETQYF
CDR3 DNA: TGTGCCAGCAGCTACCTCCGACTAGCGGGAGATGGCGAGACCCAGTACTTC

J gene: TRBJ2-1
D gene: TRBD2
V gene: TRBV6-1
clone size: many
CDR3 length: 15
CDR3 protein: CASSLGEGLINEQFF
CDR3 DNA: TGTGCCAGCAGTCTGGGGGAGGGCCTAATCAATGAGCAGTTCTTC

J gene: TRBJ2-5
D gene: TRBD1
V gene: TRBV27
clone size: few
CDR3 length: 15
CDR3 protein: CASSWGQGPRETQYF
CDR3 DNA: TGTGCCAGCAGTTGGGGACAGGGCCCTAGGGAGACCCAGTACTTC

J gene: TRBJ2-3
D gene: TRBD1
V gene: TRBV30
clone size: many
CDR3 length: 15
CDR3 protein: CAWGPGTGLTDTQYF
CDR3 DNA: TGTGCCTGGGGGCCCGGGACAGGCCTCACAGATACGCAGTATTTT

J gene: TRBJ1-5
D gene: TRBD1
V gene: TRBV20-1
clone size: NA
CDR3 length: 13
CDR3 protein: CSARWTGNQPQHF
CDR3 DNA: TGCAGTGCTAGGTGGACAGGGAATCAGCCCCAGCATTTT

J gene: TRBJ1-2
D gene: NA
V gene: TRBV6-1
clone size: many
CDR3 length: 15
CDR3 protein: CASSSRRTQDYGYTF
CDR3 DNA: TGTGCCAGCAGCTCCCGGCGGACGCAGGACTATGGCTACACCTTC

J gene: TRBJ1-5
D gene: TRBD1
V gene: TRBV6-5
clone size: few
CDR3 length: 16
CDR3 protein: CASSSRGRGPNQPQHF
CDR3 DNA: TGTGCCAGCAGTTCCCGTGGCAGGGGGCCCAATCAGCCCCAGCATTTT

J gene: TRBJ2-1
D gene: NA
V gene: TRBV29-1
clone size: few
CDR3 length: 13
CDR3 protein: CSVEEVQHNEQFF
CDR3 DNA: TGCAGCGTTGAAGAAGTACAGCACAATGAGCAGTTCTTC

J gene: TRBJ1-4
D gene: TRBD1
V gene: TRBV29-1
clone size: NA
CDR3 length: 12
CDR3 protein: CSVRTGEEKLFF
CDR3 DNA: TGCAGCGTTCGGACAGGAGAGGAAAAACTGTTTTTT

J gene: TRBJ1-1
D gene: NA
V gene: TRBV7-2
clone size: NA
CDR3 length: 15
CDR3 protein: CASSSVRGGGTEAFF
CDR3 DNA: TGTGCCAGCAGCTCAGTTCGGGGAGGGGGCACTGAAGCTTTCTTT

J gene: TRBJ2-2
D gene: TRBD2
V gene: TRBV7-2
clone size: many
CDR3 length: 16
CDR3 protein: CASSRSTSGPTGELFF
CDR3 DNA: TGTGCCAGCAGCCGAAGTACTAGCGGGCCCACCGGGGAGCTGTTTTTT

J gene: TRBJ1-1
D gene: NA
V gene: TRBV15
clone size: many
CDR3 length: 15
CDR3 protein: CATSPGRRTYTEAFF
CDR3 DNA: TGTGCCACCAGCCCCGGCAGGAGAACCTACACTGAAGCTTTCTTT

J gene: TRBJ2-1
D gene: TRBD1
V gene: TRBV30
clone size: many
CDR3 length: 13
CDR3 protein: CAWRGTEKDEQFF
CDR3 DNA: TGTGCCTGGAGAGGGACAGAGAAAGATGAGCAGTTCTTC

J gene: TRBJ1-2
D gene: NA
V gene: TRBV6-2/TRBV6-3
clone size: NA
CDR3 length: 16
CDR3 protein: CASSRFSSGTAHGYTF
CDR3 DNA: TGTGCCAGCAGTCGTTTTTCCTCGGGGACTGCCCATGGCTACACCTTC

J gene: TRBJ2-5
D gene: NA
V gene: TRBV19
clone size: few
CDR3 length: 13
CDR3 protein: CASRRQPQETQYF
CDR3 DNA: TGTGCCAGTAGACGACAGCCCCAAGAGACCCAGTACTTC

J gene: TRBJ1-6
D gene: TRBD1
V gene: TRBV30
clone size: few
CDR3 length: 14
CDR3 protein: CAWSVQGGKSSLHF
CDR3 DNA: TGTGCCTGGAGTGTACAGGGGGGGAAGAGTTCCCTCCACTTT

J gene: TRBJ2-1
D gene: NA
V gene: TRBV7-2
clone size: many
CDR3 length: 19
CDR3 protein: CASSLPSNPDHSSYNEQFF
CDR3 DNA: TGTGCCAGCAGCTTACCATCTAATCCAGACCATAGCTCCTACAATGAGCAGTTCTTC